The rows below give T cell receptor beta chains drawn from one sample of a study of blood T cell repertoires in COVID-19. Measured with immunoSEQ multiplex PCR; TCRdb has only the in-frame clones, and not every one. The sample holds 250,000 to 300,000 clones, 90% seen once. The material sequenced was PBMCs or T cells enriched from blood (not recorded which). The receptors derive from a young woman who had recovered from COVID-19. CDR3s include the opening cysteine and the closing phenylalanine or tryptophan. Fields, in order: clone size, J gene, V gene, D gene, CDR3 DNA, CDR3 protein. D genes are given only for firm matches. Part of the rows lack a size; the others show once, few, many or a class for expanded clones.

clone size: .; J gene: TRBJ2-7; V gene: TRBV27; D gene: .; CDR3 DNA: TGTGCCAGCAGGATCGGCTACGAGCAGTACTTC; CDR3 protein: CASRIGYEQYF
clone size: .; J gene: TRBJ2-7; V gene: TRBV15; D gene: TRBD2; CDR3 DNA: TGTGCCACCAGCAGATCGATAAATCCGGGACTAGACCGCGAGCAGTACTTC; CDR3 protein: CATSRSINPGLDREQYF
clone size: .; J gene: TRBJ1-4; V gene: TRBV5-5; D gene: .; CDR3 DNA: TGTGCCAGCAGCTTCCAGGGGTTGGGTGAAAAACTGTTTTTT; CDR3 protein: CASSFQGLGEKLFF
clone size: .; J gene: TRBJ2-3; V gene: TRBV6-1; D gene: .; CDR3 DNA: TGTGCCAGCAGTGAAGGGGCAGACACAGATACGCAGTATTTT; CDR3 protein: CASSEGADTDTQYF
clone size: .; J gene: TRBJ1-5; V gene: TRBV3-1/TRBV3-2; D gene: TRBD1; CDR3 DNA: TGTGCCAGCAGCCTAAACAGGGGTCCTCATCAGCCCCAGCATTTT; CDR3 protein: CASSLNRGPHQPQHF
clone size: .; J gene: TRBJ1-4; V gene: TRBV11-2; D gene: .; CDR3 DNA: TGTGCCAGCAGCTTAGGGTGGAGGAGGACTAATGAAAAACTGTTTTTT; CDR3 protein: CASSLGWRRTNEKLFF
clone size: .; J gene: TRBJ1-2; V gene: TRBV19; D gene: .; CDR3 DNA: TGTGCCAGTAGTATGGGAGGCTATGGCTACACCTTC; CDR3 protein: CASSMGGYGYTF
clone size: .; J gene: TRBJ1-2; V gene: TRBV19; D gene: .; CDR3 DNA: TGTGCCAGTACTAGGGACAAAAACTATGGCTACACCTTC; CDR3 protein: CASTRDKNYGYTF
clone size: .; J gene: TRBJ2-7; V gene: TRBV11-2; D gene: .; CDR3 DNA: TGTGCCAGCAGCTTCGCCGGGTCTAAGCCCTACGAGCAGTACTTC; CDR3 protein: CASSFAGSKPYEQYF
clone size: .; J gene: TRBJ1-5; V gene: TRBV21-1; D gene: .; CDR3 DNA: TGTGCCAGCAGCAAAGGTAAAGACTCTGAGGAGAGCAATCAGCCCCAGCATTTT; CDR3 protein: CASSKGKDSEESNQPQHF
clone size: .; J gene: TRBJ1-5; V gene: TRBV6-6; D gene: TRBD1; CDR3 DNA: TGTGCCAGCAGTCCCGGGACAGGCCTCCTCAATCAGCCCCAGCATTTT; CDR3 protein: CASSPGTGLLNQPQHF
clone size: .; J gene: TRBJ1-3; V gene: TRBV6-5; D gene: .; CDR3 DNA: TGTGCCAGCACTTTAGGATCGACAGCCGGAAACACCATATATTTT; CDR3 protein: CASTLGSTAGNTIYF
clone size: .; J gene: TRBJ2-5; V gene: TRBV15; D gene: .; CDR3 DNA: TGTGCCACCAAGAAAGGGGCAGAGCTCTGGGAGACCCAGTACTTC; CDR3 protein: CATKKGAELWETQYF
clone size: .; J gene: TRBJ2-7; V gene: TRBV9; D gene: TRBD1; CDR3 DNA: TGTGCCAGCAGCGTAGGGGGACAGGCATCCTACGAGCAGTACTTC; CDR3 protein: CASSVGGQASYEQYF
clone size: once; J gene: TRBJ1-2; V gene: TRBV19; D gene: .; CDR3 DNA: TGTGCCACCAAGGGGGTCTCAATTACAAGCGGCTACACCTTC; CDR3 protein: CATKGVSITSGYTF
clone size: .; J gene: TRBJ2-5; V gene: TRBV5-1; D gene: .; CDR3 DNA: TGCGCCAGCAGCTTGACAGGACACCAGGCCCAAGAGACCCAGTACTTC; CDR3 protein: CASSLTGHQAQETQYF